What follows describes a single T cell receptor beta chain. As yet, its antigen is unknown. Unrecorded immune exposure was likely among donors, who were nominally healthy when sampled. This sample was taken from a study of cytomegalovirus exposure and HLA in healthy donors. Study-wide results and caveats: In a later analysis, a genetic analysis reported fewer productive-TCR N-insertions in an Asian-associated ancestry cluster than the cohort average. Association with HLA alleles at 0.05 false discovery rate was found for 15,000 or so TCR beta sequences in a later analysis. Links to common viral pathogens appeared, in a later analysis, for several of the most significant clusters.

PCR employed 60 Vbeta and 13 Jbeta primers. Clones were sequenced by immunoSEQ multiplex PCR, and TCRdb holds only the in-frame ones, with some missing. The sample has some 150,000 clones, 75% to 85% seen once. After removal of 4 bases from V and 9 bases from J, the junction contained 8 bases not matched to a gene. There are 13 residues in the CDR3. Germline loops: CDR1 SGHNT, CDR2 YENEEA. This receptor was taken from a woman between 40 and 50 years old in good health and CMV-seronegative. The chain carries TRBV11-3 and TRBJ2-7; 8 nucleotides align to TRBD1. Sequencing used PBMCs. As DNA, the CDR3 is TGTGCCAGCAGCTCAATTCAGGGGGCATCGCAGTACTTC. The encoded protein is CASSSIQGASQYF.